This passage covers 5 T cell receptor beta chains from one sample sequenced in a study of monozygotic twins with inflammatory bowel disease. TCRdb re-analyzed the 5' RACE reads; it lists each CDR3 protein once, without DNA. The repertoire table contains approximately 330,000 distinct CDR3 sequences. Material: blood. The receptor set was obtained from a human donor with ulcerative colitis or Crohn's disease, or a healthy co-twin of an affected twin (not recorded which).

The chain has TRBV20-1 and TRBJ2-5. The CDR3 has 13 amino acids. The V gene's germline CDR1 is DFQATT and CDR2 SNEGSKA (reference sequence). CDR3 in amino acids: CSASRTYQETQYF.

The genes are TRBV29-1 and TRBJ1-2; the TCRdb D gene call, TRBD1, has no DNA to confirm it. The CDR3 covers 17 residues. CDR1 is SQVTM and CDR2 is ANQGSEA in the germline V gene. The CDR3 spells CSVEDLSRWEMNYGYTF. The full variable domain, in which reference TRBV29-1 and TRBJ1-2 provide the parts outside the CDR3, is SAVISQKPSRDICQRGTSLTIQCQVDSQVTMMFWYRQQPGQSLTLIATANQGSEATYESGFVIDKFPISRPNLTFSTLTVSNMSPEDSSIYLCSVEDLSRWEMNYGYTFGSGTRLTVV.

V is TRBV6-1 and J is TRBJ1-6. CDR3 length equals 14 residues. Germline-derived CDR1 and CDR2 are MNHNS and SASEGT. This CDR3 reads CASSEASLNSPLHF.

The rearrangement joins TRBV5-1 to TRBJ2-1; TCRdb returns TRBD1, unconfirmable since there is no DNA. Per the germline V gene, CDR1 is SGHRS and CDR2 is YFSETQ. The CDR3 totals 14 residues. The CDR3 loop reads CASSFTGTANEQFF.

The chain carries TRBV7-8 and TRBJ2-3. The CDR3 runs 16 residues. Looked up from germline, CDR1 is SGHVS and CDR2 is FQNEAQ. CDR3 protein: CASSLGRPWATDTQYF.